The 4 T cell receptor beta chains reported below all come from one sample, sequenced in a study of T cells in Graves' hyperthyroidism and ophthalmopathy. TCR beta CDR3 regions were amplified from RNA. When the TCR CDR3 underwent first-round RT-PCR, the HTBI primer set was used. One entry per CDR3 protein results from TCRdb running MiXCR on the multiplex PCR reads. Of about 740,000 distinct CDR3 sequences detected, 11% to 15% appear once; the ten largest clones hold 9.5% to 13%. Sequenced sample: blood. These receptors were collected from a woman aged 18-29 years with Graves' hyperthyroidism.

V gene TRBV15 combines with J gene TRBJ2-7, with D uncertain. The germline V gene has CDR1 LNHNV and CDR2 YYDKDF (reference sequence). V shed 1 base and J shed 0 bases, with 10 bases lying between them. This CDR3 is 15 amino acids long. CDR3 sequence reads: CATSRVRFSSYEQYF. CDR3 nucleotide sequence: TGTGCCACCAGCAGAGTTCGCTTTTCCTCCTACGAGCAGTACTTC.

This clonotype appeared many times. The chain has TRBV7-2 and TRBJ2-7; tentatively, D is TRBD1 or TRBD2 (5 bases each). Germline V gene data show CDR1 as SGHTA and CDR2 as FQGNSA. With 1 base removed from V and 3 bases from J, the gap between germline ends came to 16 bases. The CDR3 extends over 16 amino acids. The CDR3 sequence: CASSLGAGRGVYEQYF. Written as DNA, the CDR3 is TGTGCCAGCAGCTTAGGGGCGGGCCGAGGGGTCTACGAGCAGTACTTC.

This clonotype was observed many times. The chain employs TRBV11-2 and TRBJ2-7, with D perhaps matching TRBD2 (7 bases). There are 15 residues in the CDR3. From germline, CDR1 is SGHAT and CDR2 FQNNGV. V lost 4 bases and J 0 bases, leaving 13 bases between the germline ends. This chain's CDR3 is CASSSSGGGSYEQYF. CDR3 nucleotides: TGTGCCAGCAGCTCTAGCGGAGGGGGCTCCTACGAGCAGTACTTC.

This clonotype was counted ten times or more. The J gene is TRBJ2-5, the V gene TRBV11-2; D call uncertain. CDR3 length: 14 residues. The V gene's germline CDR1 is SGHAT and CDR2 FQNNGV. The V and J ends lost 1 base and 3 bases respectively, with 9 bases between them. CDR3 residues: CASSLGTEKETQYF. DNA for the CDR3: TGTGCCAGCAGCTTAGGAACGGAAAAAGAGACCCAGTACTTC.